This is a list of T cell receptor beta chains from one sample in a study of blood T cell repertoires in COVID-19. Clones were sequenced by immunoSEQ multiplex PCR, and TCRdb holds only the in-frame ones, with some missing. In the table there are roughly 81,000 clones, about 85% of which are singletons. Source material: peripheral blood. These receptor sequences come from a woman aged 70-85 years with acute or convalescent COVID-19. Both conserved end residues are part of each CDR3. D genes are given only for firm matches. Clone size, where shown, is once, few, many, or a class for clones that have expanded.

abundance	d_gene	v_gene	j_gene	CDR3aa	CDR3nt
-	-	TRBV6-5	TRBJ1-6	CASSTRDIYNSPLHF	TGTGCCAGCAGCACCCGGGATATCTATAATTCACCCCTCCACTTT
-	-	TRBV29-1	TRBJ1-2	CSVEVGLKDGYTF	TGCAGCGTTGAAGTGGGGCTGAAGGATGGCTACACCTTC
-	-	TRBV6-6	TRBJ2-1	CASSYIGGGHPWQFF	TGTGCCAGCAGTTACATAGGCGGGGGCCACCCGTGGCAGTTCTTC
few	TRBD1	TRBV19	TRBJ1-1	CASSETGSTEAFF	TGTGCCAGTAGTGAGACAGGGAGCACTGAAGCTTTCTTT
-	-	TRBV30	TRBJ2-3	CVSRGGGLDTQYF	TGTGTTTCGCGAGGGGGGGGCCTAGATACGCAGTATTTT
-	-	TRBV2	TRBJ2-5	CASSTHTLPGVLETQYF	TGTGCCAGCAGTACACATACCTTACCCGGGGTCTTAGAGACCCAGTACTTC
once	-	TRBV27	TRBJ1-2	CASSISGREAFVYGYTF	TGTGCCAGCAGTATATCTGGTCGAGAGGCTTTCGTCTATGGCTACACCTTC
-	-	TRBV12-3/TRBV12-4	TRBJ1-1	CASSFHTGSAFF	TGTGCCAGCAGTTTTCATACAGGGTCGGCTTTCTTT
-	-	TRBV5-4	TRBJ1-4	CASSLGQGNEKLFF	TGTGCCAGCAGCTTGGGTCAGGGAAATGAAAAACTGTTTTTT
-	-	TRBV4-1	TRBJ2-5	CASSRLPTGKQETQYF	TGCGCCAGCAGCCGTCTACCTACAGGGAAGCAAGAGACCCAGTACTTC
-	TRBD2	TRBV7-8	TRBJ2-5	CASSLSGGTQETQYF	TGTGCCAGCAGCTTAAGCGGGGGGACCCAAGAGACCCAGTACTTC
-	-	TRBV7-8	TRBJ1-4	CASSEPWTANEKLFF	TGTGCCAGCAGCGAACCCTGGACAGCTAATGAAAAACTGTTTTTT
-	TRBD1	TRBV7-6	TRBJ1-4	CASSLSGTGDEKLFF	TGTGCCAGCAGCTTATCCGGGACAGGGGACGAAAAACTGTTTTTT
-	TRBD1	TRBV6-1	TRBJ1-1	CASSEMGTGDGNTEAFF	TGTGCCAGCAGTGAAATGGGGACAGGCGATGGGAACACTGAAGCTTTCTTT
-	-	TRBV5-1	TRBJ1-1	CASSPDGAETEAFF	TGCGCCAGCAGCCCGGACGGAGCGGAGACTGAAGCTTTCTTT
-	TRBD2	TRBV7-9	TRBJ2-5	CASSLYLAGEETQYF	TGTGCCAGCAGCTTATATCTAGCGGGCGAAGAGACCCAGTACTTC
-	TRBD1	TRBV9	TRBJ1-3	CASSVGSGQGLSGNTIYF	TGTGCCAGCAGCGTAGGGTCAGGACAGGGGCTTTCTGGAAACACCATATATTTT
once	-	TRBV29-1	TRBJ1-2	CSVVKDSNYGYTF	TGCAGCGTTGTAAAGGACAGCAACTATGGCTACACCTTC
-	-	TRBV7-3	TRBJ2-1	CASSLSASAMAKQFF	TGTGCCAGCAGCTTAAGTGCGAGCGCGATGGCGAAGCAGTTCTTC
-	TRBD1	TRBV19	TRBJ1-2	CASSRDRESYGYTF	TGTGCCAGCTCTCGGGACAGGGAGTCCTATGGCTACACCTTC
-	-	TRBV27	TRBJ2-7	CASSSWTSSYEQYF	TGTGCCAGCAGTTCATGGACAAGCTCCTACGAGCAGTACTTC
-	-	TRBV6-5	TRBJ1-2	CASSSWDYYGYTF	TGTGCCAGCAGTTCGTGGGACTACTATGGCTACACCTTC
-	TRBD1	TRBV24-1	TRBJ2-1	CATSDPSWQGAYNEQFF	TGTGCCACCAGTGACCCTTCTTGGCAGGGGGCCTACAATGAGCAGTTCTTC
-	-	TRBV5-1	TRBJ1-4	CASSLWTSEKLFF	TGCGCCAGCAGCTTGTGGACTTCTGAAAAACTGTTTTTT
-	-	TRBV28	TRBJ1-5	CASRSRQPQHF	TGTGCCAGCAGATCTCGTCAGCCCCAGCATTTT
-	TRBD2	TRBV7-3	TRBJ2-4	CASSSGAGVNIQYF	TGTGCCAGCAGCTCCGGGGCGGGGGTAAACATTCAGTACTTC
-	-	TRBV30	TRBJ2-1	CAWSQTGLGNEQFF	TGTGCCTGGAGTCAGACAGGCTTGGGGAATGAGCAGTTCTTC
-	-	TRBV9	TRBJ2-5	CASSVESGQLQETQYF	TGTGCCAGCAGCGTAGAGAGTGGACAGTTACAAGAGACCCAGTACTTC
-	TRBD1	TRBV30	TRBJ1-6	CAWSMGTGGNSPLHF	TGTGCCTGGAGTATGGGGACAGGGGGTAATTCACCCCTCCACTTT
-	TRBD1	TRBV9	TRBJ1-5	CASSVARQGDQPQHF	TGTGCCAGCAGCGTAGCCCGACAGGGGGATCAGCCCCAGCATTTT
-	TRBD2	TRBV11-3	TRBJ2-1	CASSVGLAGGDYNEQFF	TGTGCCAGCAGCGTCGGACTAGCGGGGGGGGACTACAATGAGCAGTTCTTC
-	-	TRBV2	TRBJ1-5	CASSPDSSNQPQHF	TGTGCCAGCAGTCCCGACAGTAGCAATCAGCCCCAGCATTTT
few	-	TRBV14	TRBJ1-2	CASSQDDNNYGYTF	TGTGCCAGCAGCCAAGACGACAACAACTATGGCTACACCTTC
few	TRBD2	TRBV11-2	TRBJ2-1	CASSSTSGAEQFF	TGTGCCAGCAGCTCCACTAGCGGGGCTGAGCAGTTCTTC
few	TRBD1	TRBV19	TRBJ1-4	CASSTHRGTGPSGTNEKLFF	TGTGCCAGTAGTACCCATAGGGGGACAGGTCCTTCGGGGACAAATGAAAAACTGTTTTTT
-	-	TRBV5-1	TRBJ1-1	CASSLESEAFF	TGCGCCAGCAGCTTAGAGTCTGAAGCTTTCTTT
-	-	TRBV5-4	TRBJ1-4	CASSPDRSREKLFF	TGTGCCAGCAGCCCGGACAGATCGCGGGAAAAACTGTTTTTT
once	-	TRBV27	TRBJ1-3	CASSRSSGNTIYF	TGTGCCAGCTCTCGCAGCTCTGGAAACACCATATATTTT
-	-	TRBV5-1	TRBJ1-6	CASSPGQYPVSLHF	TGCGCCAGCAGCCCCGGACAATACCCTGTCTCCCTCCACTTT
-	TRBD2	TRBV4-1	TRBJ2-3	CASSHRGLAGASRGGQYF	TGCGCCAGCAGCCACCGAGGACTAGCGGGGGCCTCTAGAGGGGGGCAGTATTTT
-	-	TRBV13	TRBJ1-1	CASSGGPNIRYTEAFF	TGTGCCAGCAGCGGAGGACCGAATATCAGGTACACTGAAGCTTTCTTT
-	-	TRBV5-1	TRBJ1-1	CASSLAESGRGSIEAFF	TGCGCCAGCAGCTTGGCCGAGTCGGGCAGGGGTAGTATTGAAGCTTTCTTT
-	-	TRBV4-1	TRBJ2-3	CASSSEGAGGPDTQYF	TGCGCCAGCAGCTCGGAAGGAGCTGGAGGGCCAGATACGCAGTATTTT
-	TRBD2	TRBV7-6	TRBJ2-1	CASSTGLAAYNEQFF	TGTGCCAGCAGCACGGGACTAGCGGCCTACAATGAGCAGTTCTTC
-	-	TRBV18	TRBJ1-2	CASSPDSVNYGYTF	TGTGCCAGCTCACCGGACAGCGTTAACTATGGCTACACCTTC
-	-	TRBV3-1/TRBV3-2	TRBJ1-6	CASSQGAGASPLHF	TGTGCCAGCAGCCAAGGGGCAGGGGCTTCACCCCTCCACTTT
-	TRBD2	TRBV3-1/TRBV3-2	TRBJ2-1	CASSQDSGGATEQFF	TGTGCCAGCAGCCAAGATAGCGGGGGGGCAACTGAGCAGTTCTTC
-	-	TRBV18	TRBJ1-1	CASSPTVWAGTEAFF	TGTGCCAGCTCCCCAACCGTGTGGGCTGGCACTGAAGCTTTCTTT
-	-	TRBV28	TRBJ2-7	CASISRPGTYEQYF	TGTGCCAGTATTTCGCGGCCGGGGACCTACGAGCAGTACTTC
-	TRBD1	TRBV5-8	TRBJ2-5	CASSLVAGQGTQYF	TGTGCCAGCAGCTTGGTCGCGGGACAGGGTACCCAGTACTTC
-	TRBD1	TRBV11-2	TRBJ1-1	CASQGQGNTEAFF	TGTGCCAGTCAGGGACAGGGGAACACTGAAGCTTTCTTT
-	TRBD1	TRBV6-1	TRBJ1-3	CASSDRAGRNTIYF	TGTGCCAGCAGCGACAGGGCCGGTCGAAACACCATATATTTT
-	-	TRBV27	TRBJ1-6	CASSTRPDFRDNNSPLHF	TGTGCCAGCAGTACCAGACCGGACTTCAGGGACAATAATTCACCCCTCCACTTT
-	-	TRBV29-1	TRBJ2-3	CSVDADTATDTQYF	TGCAGCGTTGATGCTGACACTGCTACAGATACGCAGTATTTT
few	TRBD2	TRBV7-2	TRBJ2-2	CASSPGGSGTGELFF	TGTGCCAGCAGCCCTGGCGGTAGCGGGACCGGGGAGCTGTTTTTT
-	-	TRBV12-3/TRBV12-4	TRBJ2-7	CASARDYEQYF	TGTGCCAGCGCGCGGGACTACGAGCAGTACTTC
-	TRBD1	TRBV28	TRBJ1-2	CASSDGQGAIYGYTF	TGTGCCAGCAGTGATGGACAGGGGGCGATCTATGGCTACACCTTC